These 28 T cell receptor beta chains were sequenced from one sample in a study of cytomegalovirus exposure and HLA in healthy donors. 13 Jbeta primers and 60 Vbeta primers were used for the PCR. TCRdb's table, derived via immunoSEQ multiplex PCR, lists solely in-frame clones and lacks some. The sample records about 160,000 clones, roughly 80% being singletons. Sequencing input: PBMCs. The receptors shown here come from a man aged 35 to 55 in good health and CMV-seronegative.

The chain has TRBV7-8 and TRBJ1-1, with no clear D. The V gene lost 5 bases and the J gene lost 0 bases, with 13 bases spanning the gap. CDR1 and CDR2 (germline): SGHVS, FQNEAQ. The CDR3 extends over 15 amino acids. This CDR3 reads CASSLVLAMNTEAFF. CDR3 bases: TGTGCCAGCAGCCTCGTTTTGGCCATGAACACTGAAGCTTTCTTT.

The chain carries TRBV27 and TRBJ2-3, with TRBD1 matching over 9 bases. Germline loops: CDR1 MNHEY, CDR2 SMNVEV (reference sequence). CDR3 length: 15 amino acids. The ends lost 5 bases at V and 4 bases at J; junction bases unmatched: 7. The CDR3 sequence is CASSQQGAVSDTQYF. CDR3 DNA sequence: TGTGCCAGCAGTCAACAGGGGGCGGTTTCAGATACGCAGTATTTT.

The V and J genes are TRBV4-2 and TRBJ2-7; TRBD1 agrees at 9 bases. The trim removed 1 base at V and 1 base at J, leaving 5 bases unmatched. Germline CDR1 reads LGHNA; CDR2 reads YNFKEQ. The CDR3 consists of 16 residues. CDR3 in DNA: TGTGCCAGCAGCCAAGCGGGGGACAGGGATTCCTACGAGCAGTACTTC. Translating it yields CASSQAGDRDSYEQYF.

The rearrangement links TRBV19 to TRBJ2-2; TRBD2 is a possible D gene (7 bases). CDR1 and CDR2 from the germline V gene are LNHDA and SQIVND (reference sequence). V was cut by 7 bases and J by 7 bases, with 19 bases left in between. CDR3 size: 15 residues. The CDR3 region has the DNA TGTGCCAGTATACGGGGGCGCGGGGGAGGCGGGGAGCTGTTTTTT. Its protein is CASIRGRGGGGELFF.

The J gene is TRBJ1-5, the V gene TRBV7-3; D ambiguous. Germline CDR1 is SGHTA and CDR2 is FQGTGA. The CDR3 consists of 15 residues. V dropped 5 bases and J dropped 3 bases, with 14 bases sitting between them. The CDR3 DNA sequence: TGTGCCAGCAGCCGGACCGGGATCCCCAATCAGCCCCAGCATTTT. Translated: CASSRTGIPNQPQHF.

This chain uses TRBV4-2 with TRBJ1-2; 7 bases line up with TRBD1. With V trimmed by 0 bases and J by 8 bases, 9 bases remained unmatched. CDR1 LGHNA and CDR2 YNFKEQ come from the germline V gene. CDR3 length: 15 amino acids. CDR3 in amino acids: CASSQEDRDRRGYTF. Written as DNA, the CDR3 is TGTGCCAGCAGCCAAGAAGACAGGGATAGACGCGGCTACACCTTC.

The CDR3 DNA is TGTGCCAGCGCGACCGGGGTTTCCTATAATTCACCCCTCCACTTT. It encodes CASATGVSYNSPLHF. This chain connects TRBV2 to TRBJ1-6; D is undetermined. V lost 8 bases and J 1 base, leaving 12 bases between the germline ends. Germline V gives CDR1 SNHLY, CDR2 FYNNEI. This CDR3 is 15 amino acids long.

This clone has just a few counts. The rearrangement joins TRBV6-5 to TRBJ1-2; perhaps TRBD1 as D (5 bases). The CDR3 runs to 14 residues. V was shortened by 0 bases and J by 2 bases, with 7 bases between the two germline ends. Germline V lookup: CDR1 MNHEY, CDR2 SVGAGI. In DNA form, the CDR3 reads TGTGCCAGCAGTTACTCGCGGGGGAACTATGGCTACACCTTC. This encodes CASSYSRGNYGYTF.

The chain joins TRBV10-2 to TRBJ2-3, with 9 nucleotides matching TRBD2. The CDR3 has 16 residues. Germline V CDR1 and CDR2: WSHSY, SAAADI. Unmatched junction bases numbered 8, after V lost 7 bases and J lost 0 bases. CDR3 in DNA: TGCGCCAGCATGCTAGCGGGGATACCTAGCACAGATACGCAGTATTTT. This translates into CASMLAGIPSTDTQYF.

The rearrangement joins TRBV10-1 to TRBJ2-1; 7 positions match TRBD1. Germline values: CDR1 WNHNN, CDR2 SYGVQD (reference sequence). The CDR3 runs to 13 residues. With 7 bases clipped from V and 8 bases from J, the junction kept 8 bases outside the gene matches. The CDR3 is CASNRQGFDEQFF. DNA for the CDR3: TGCGCCAGCAATCGACAGGGTTTCGATGAGCAGTTCTTC.

The rearrangement uses TRBV10-3 and TRBJ2-2; D gene ambiguous. Per germline, CDR1 ENHRY and CDR2 SYGVKD. The CDR3 contains 16 residues. The germline V and J ends were trimmed by 3 bases and 4 bases, with 15 bases remaining between them. The CDR3 DNA is TGTGCCATCAGTGAACGGGTGGTAGTCGGCACCGGGGAGCTGTTTTTT. It specifies CAISERVVVGTGELFF.

This chain uses TRBV7-6 with TRBJ1-4; 10 bases are a match to TRBD1. V lost 5 bases and J lost 0; bases outside the gene matches: 3. The CDR3 runs 16 residues. Germline CDR1 is SGHVS and CDR2 is FNYEAQ. CDR3 DNA: TGTGCCAGCAGCCCCGGACAGGGGGCAACTAATGAAAAACTGTTTTTT. Translated, it gives CASSPGQGATNEKLFF.

Comment on this clone: A far larger clone is one base from this, pointing to a likely read error. The chain is built from TRBV7-9 and TRBJ2-7; tentatively, D is TRBD1 (6 bases). The CDR3 covers 15 residues. Trimming left V 3 bases short and J 0 bases short, with 12 bases between. The V gene's germline CDR1 is SEHNR and CDR2 FQNEAQ (reference sequence). CDR3 residues: CASSLEAGVSYEQYF. In nucleotides, the CDR3 is TGTGCCAGCAGCTTGGAGGCAGGGGTCTCCTACGAGCAGTACTTC. The full variable domain, its missing parts supplied by reference TRBV7-9 and TRBJ2-7, is DTGVSQNPRHKITKRGQNVTFRCDPISEHNRLYWYRQTLGQGPEFLTYFQNEAQLEKSRLLSDRFSAERPKGSFSTLEIQRTEQGDSAMYLCASSLEAGVSYEQYFGPGTRLTVT.

The chain links TRBV4-1 to TRBJ2-7, with D perhaps TRBD2 (5 bases). The germline CDR1 and CDR2 sequences are MGHRA and YSYEKL. There are 16 residues in the CDR3. The V end was cut by 0 bases, the J end by 4 bases, with 16 bases between. CDR3 sequence reads: CASSQDRAGMRYEQYF. The CDR3, as DNA: TGCGCCAGCAGCCAAGATAGGGCGGGCATGCGGTACGAGCAGTACTTC.

The chain is built from TRBV9 and TRBJ1-1; perhaps TRBD1 as D (5 bases). The CDR3 spans 15 residues. Germline loops: CDR1 SGDLS, CDR2 YYNGEE. V was shortened by 0 bases and J by 1 base, with 10 bases between the two germline ends. CDR3 residues: CASSVAGEGNTEAFF. CDR3 nucleotide sequence: TGTGCCAGCAGCGTAGCGGGGGAAGGGAACACTGAAGCTTTCTTT.

The V gene is TRBV6-5, the J gene TRBJ1-4; no reliable D call. CDR1 is MNHEY and CDR2 is SVGAGI in the germline V gene. Trimming pared 4 bases from V and 4 bases from J, leaving 4 bases between. This CDR3 has 12 amino acids. CDR3 residues: CASSSINEKLFF. CDR3 sequence (DNA): TGTGCCAGCAGTTCCATTAATGAAAAACTGTTTTTT.

This chain uses TRBV5-1 with TRBJ2-5; D is ambiguous. Germline CDR1 and CDR2: SGHRS and YFSETQ. Trimming took off 3 bases at V and 2 bases at J, with 11 bases between the two ends. This CDR3 region has 14 residues. This chain's CDR3 is CASSSWATQETQYF. CDR3 in DNA: TGCGCCAGCAGCTCGTGGGCGACACAAGAGACCCAGTACTTC.

V is TRBV5-4 and J is TRBJ2-5; maybe TRBD2 (5 bases). The tail of the sequence fits TRBJ2-7 better, so the J call may be wrong. The CDR3 covers 14 residues. Germline values: CDR1 SGHNT, CDR2 YYREEE (reference sequence). The CDR3 loop is CASSLNPGSYEQYF. The DNA for the CDR3 is TGTGCCAGCAGCTTAAATCCGGGGTCCTACGAGCAGTACTTC.

This clone showed up just a few times. This chain uses TRBV11-3 with TRBJ2-3; 8 bases agree with TRBD2. The CDR3 has 16 residues. Germline CDR1 SGHNT, CDR2 YENEEA. After removal of 1 base from V and 1 base from J, the junction contained 4 bases not matched to a gene. The CDR3 region has the DNA TGTGCCAGCAGCTTAGGGGTTAGCGGGGGCACAGATACGCAGTATTTT. It is translated as CASSLGVSGGTDTQYF.

This clone appeared once. This chain links TRBV2 with TRBJ2-7; 7 bases map to TRBD1. J was trimmed by 5 bases and V by 8 bases; bases with no gene match: 12. This CDR3 spans 14 amino acids. Germline V CDR1 and CDR2: SNHLY, FYNNEI. The DNA for the CDR3 is TGTGCCAGCGAATCAGGGGGTTCAGTGCACGAGCAGTACTTC. This translates into CASESGGSVHEQYF. The variable domain in full, with the rest retrieved from reference TRBV2 and TRBJ2-7, is EPEVTQTPSHQVTQMGQEVILRCVPISNHLYFYWYRQILGQKVEFLVSFYNNEISEKSEIFDDQFSVERPDGSNFTLKIRSTKLEDSAMYFCASESGGSVHEQYFGPGTRLTVT.

The chain joins TRBV4-1 to TRBJ2-6, with 12 bases aligning to TRBD1. The CDR3 has 20 amino acids. CDR1 is MGHRA and CDR2 is YSYEKL in the germline V gene. With 6 bases clipped from V and 1 base from J, the junction kept 13 bases outside the gene matches. The CDR3, as DNA: TGCGCCAGCAGGTTTATCGGCCGGGACAGGGGGCGATCTGGGGCCAACGTCCTGACTTTC. It is translated as CASRFIGRDRGRSGANVLTF.

The chain employs TRBV4-1 and TRBJ1-5, with D unclear. V lost 1 base to trimming and J lost 8 bases, with 9 bases between them. This CDR3 is built from 13 residues. CDR1 MGHRA and CDR2 YSYEKL come from the germline V gene. The CDR3 bases are TGCGCCAGCAGCCAAGTGCAATCAGAGCCCCAGCATTTT. It is translated as CASSQVQSEPQHF.

This clone occurred once. The gene calls are TRBV2 and TRBJ2-7, with 8 bases lining up with TRBD2. CDR3 size: 15 residues. Germline CDR1 SNHLY, CDR2 FYNNEI. The ends lost 6 bases at V and 0 bases at J; junction bases unmatched: 7. The CDR3 spells CASRPSSGFSYEQYF. The CDR3 DNA reads as TGTGCCAGCAGGCCTTCTAGCGGGTTCTCCTACGAGCAGTACTTC.

J is TRBJ1-1 and V is TRBV30; 9 nucleotides align to TRBD1. CDR3 length: 17 amino acids. Trimming cost V 3 bases and J 2 bases; bases outside gene matches: 13. CDR1 GTSNPN and CDR2 SVGIG come from the germline V gene (reference sequence). The CDR3 DNA follows: TGTGCCTGGAGCCCGACCGGGACAGGGAGATCCAACACTGAAGCTTTCTTT. Protein: CAWSPTGTGRSNTEAFF.

This clone occurred a few times. V gene TRBV6-5 combines with J gene TRBJ2-5; TRBD1 aligns across 7 bases. Unmatched junction bases numbered 8, after V lost 5 bases and J lost 5 bases. The CDR3 is 14 amino acids. Germline-derived CDR1 and CDR2 are MNHEY and SVGAGI. The CDR3 loop reads CASSTGTEPETQYF. In nucleotides, the CDR3 is TGTGCCAGCAGTACCGGGACAGAGCCGGAGACCCAGTACTTC.

This chain connects TRBV6-6 to TRBJ1-6; D is ambiguous. CDR1 MNHNY and CDR2 SVGAGI come from the germline V gene (reference sequence). Trimming took off 4 bases at V and 6 bases at J, with 10 bases between the two ends. The CDR3 extends over 14 amino acids. CDR3 nucleotides: TGTGCCAGCAGTTCACCGGGAGCTAATTCACCCCTCCACTTT. It yields the protein CASSSPGANSPLHF.

The chain employs TRBV18 and TRBJ2-7; TRBD2 might be the D (6 bases). This CDR3 spans 14 amino acids. The germline V gene has CDR1 KGHSH and CDR2 LQKENI. V lost 4 bases to trimming and J lost 2 bases, with 12 bases between them. In DNA form, the CDR3 reads TGTGCCAGCTCACTCGGGGGTTCCCCCTACGAGCAGTACTTC. As protein: CASSLGGSPYEQYF.

This CDR3 is CASKPGQVGKEKLFF. The CDR3 coding sequence is TGTGCCAGCAAGCCTGGACAGGTCGGGAAGGAAAAACTGTTTTTT. The chain combines TRBV27 with TRBJ1-4, with 7 bases identical to TRBD1. The J segment lost 8 bases and the V segment lost 7 bases, leaving 13 bases of the junction unmatched. In germline, CDR1 is MNHEY, CDR2 SMNVEV (reference sequence). The CDR3 spans 15 residues.